The TCR beta chain described here comes from a study of cytomegalovirus exposure and HLA in healthy donors. A multiplex PCR was run with 60 Vbeta primers and 13 Jbeta primers. Repertoires were generated with immunoSEQ multiplex PCR, while TCRdb's copy carries only in-frame clones and drops some. The sample records roughly 110,000 clones, approximately 81% being singletons. General study points: With high specificity and sensitivity, the classifier reportedly diagnosed cytomegalovirus status.

V was shortened by 0 bases and J by 0 bases, with 5 bases between the two germline ends. Germline lookup yields CDR1 SEHNR and CDR2 FQNEAQ (reference sequence). This CDR3 comprises 15 residues. This clone was recorded a few times. The antigen is not known. The chain links TRBV7-9 to TRBJ2-2; D gene ambiguous. This sequence originates from a man under 40 in good health and CMV-seronegative. The material sequenced was PBMCs. The DNA of the CDR3 is TGTGCCAGCAGCTTAGCGGGCGCGAACACCGGGGAGCTGTTTTTT. Its translation: CASSLAGANTGELFF.